Listed below are T cell receptor beta chains from one sample, sequenced in a study of blood T cells in healthy people across ages. TCRdb recomputed calls from the 5' RACE reads with MiXCR, one row per CDR3 protein. The sample shows 700,000 or so distinct CDR3 sequences, approximately 22% of them seen only once. Sequenced material: blood. These receptors came from a man between 70 and 80 years old in good health. Each CDR3 is given with its conserved first and last residue.

V gene	J gene	CDR3 protein
TRBV29-1	TRBJ2-4	CSAAVAAKNIQYF
TRBV20-1	TRBJ1-5	CSAPQQGSLNQPQHF
TRBV3-1	TRBJ2-1	CASSATDFRTYNEQFF
TRBV25-1	TRBJ2-3	CASITSAGAMADTQYF
TRBV24-1	TRBJ2-1	CATSTGQAYNEQFF
TRBV5-1	TRBJ1-4	CASSPLTASIEKLFF
TRBV27	TRBJ2-1	CASKGQSYNEQFF
TRBV11-3	TRBJ2-1	CASSLALGERGDNEQFF
TRBV29-1	TRBJ1-2	CSVEDGHLPSDGYTF
TRBV28	TRBJ2-7	CASSPWTGSYEQYF
TRBV10-2	NA	CASSGSPLGAQYF
TRBV9	TRBJ2-5	CASSGTGRAGETQYF
TRBV29-1	TRBJ2-1	CSVEWGTSSYNEQFF
TRBV7-7	TRBJ2-2	CASSSGTALTGELFF
TRBV12-3/TRBV12-4	TRBJ2-3	CASSPHDRGADTQYF
TRBV5-1	TRBJ2-7	CASSLGRGAFSYEQYF
TRBV2	TRBJ1-4	CASSVGAATNEKLFF
TRBV3-1	TRBJ2-3	CASSQDLRGLSDTQYF
TRBV6-1	NA	CASSEALRAYEQYF
TRBV29-1	TRBJ1-2	CSVDDRANYGYTF
TRBV6-2/TRBV6-3	TRBJ2-2	CASSYTGGGELFF
TRBV4-3	TRBJ1-2	CASSQQGGWSGYTF
TRBV7-9	TRBJ1-4	CASSRRLSEKLFF
TRBV29-1	TRBJ1-2	CSVDGGPSYGYTF
TRBV7-9	TRBJ1-4	CASSLVDTRKLFF
TRBV20-1	TRBJ2-1	CSAPVRVGNEQFF
TRBV2	TRBJ1-4	CASIQTRDGKLFF
TRBV2	TRBJ1-1	CASSELGRENTEAFF
TRBV20-1	TRBJ1-2	CSHYITGRDYGYTF
TRBV15	TRBJ2-3	CATSRASYGPDTQYF
TRBV5-1	TRBJ1-2	CASSLGPRNNYGYTF